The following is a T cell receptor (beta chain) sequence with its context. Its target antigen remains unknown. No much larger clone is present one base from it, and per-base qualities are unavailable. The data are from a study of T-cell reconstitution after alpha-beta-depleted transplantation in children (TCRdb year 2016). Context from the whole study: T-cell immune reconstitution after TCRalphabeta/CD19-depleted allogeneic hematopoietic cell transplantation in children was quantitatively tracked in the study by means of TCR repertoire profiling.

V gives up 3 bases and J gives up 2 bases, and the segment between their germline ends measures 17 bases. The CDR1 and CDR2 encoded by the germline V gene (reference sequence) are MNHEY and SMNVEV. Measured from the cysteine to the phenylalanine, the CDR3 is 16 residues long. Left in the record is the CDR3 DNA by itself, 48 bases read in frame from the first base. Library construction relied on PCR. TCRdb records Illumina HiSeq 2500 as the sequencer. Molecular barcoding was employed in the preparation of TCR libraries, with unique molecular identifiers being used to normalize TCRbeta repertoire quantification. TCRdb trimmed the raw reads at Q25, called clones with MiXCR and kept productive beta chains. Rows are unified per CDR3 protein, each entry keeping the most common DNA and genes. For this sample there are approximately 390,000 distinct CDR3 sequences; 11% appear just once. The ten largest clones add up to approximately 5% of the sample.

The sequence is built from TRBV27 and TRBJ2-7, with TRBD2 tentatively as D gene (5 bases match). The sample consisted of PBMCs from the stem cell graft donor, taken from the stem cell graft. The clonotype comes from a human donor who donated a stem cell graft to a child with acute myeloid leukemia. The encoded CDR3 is CASSFSGPGTTYEQYF. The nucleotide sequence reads TGTGCCAGCAGTTTTTCCGGACCGGGAACTACCTACGAGCAGTACTTC.